The 14 T cell receptor beta chains given below trace back to one sample, sequenced in a study of chemoradiotherapy in HPV16-positive cancers. Assay: immunoSEQ multiplex PCR; the TCRdb copy retains only in-frame clones and omits some. The sample includes some 10,000 clones, approximately 91% of them seen just once. Material: blood, obtained from a patient who underwent chemoradiotherapy. All receptors come from a human donor with HPV-associated anogenital cancer.

The chain is built from TRBV19 and TRBJ2-3; the match to TRBD2 covers 11 bases. The germline V gene encodes CDR1 LNHDA and CDR2 SQIVND (reference sequence). The CDR3 runs 16 residues. The V segment lost 4 bases and the J segment 2 bases; nucleotides outside the gene matches: 5. Here the CDR3 DNA reads TGTGCCAGTAGTAAAACTAGCGGGGGATTCACAGATACGCAGTATTTT. Protein: CASSKTSGGFTDTQYF.

The CDR3 loop reads CASSLSFSGTAYWNQPQHF. The DNA of the CDR3 is TGTGCCAGCAGTTTATCCTTTAGCGGGACAGCGTACTGGAATCAGCCCCAGCATTTT. The genes are TRBV27 and TRBJ1-5, with 7 bases aligning to TRBD1. The CDR3 has 19 amino acids. Germline V gene data show CDR1 as MNHEY and CDR2 as SMNVEV (reference sequence). Trimming took 0 bases from V and 4 from J; bases not matched to a gene: 15.

The gene calls are TRBV29-1 and TRBJ1-6; 7 nucleotides match TRBD1. The CDR3 is 15 amino acids. Trimming took 6 bases from V and 7 from J; bases not matched to a gene: 12. CDR1 SQVTM and CDR2 ANQGSEA come from the germline V gene. CDR3 region: CSVESSGTVNSPLHF. The CDR3 DNA follows: TGCAGCGTAGAATCTTCCGGGACAGTAAATTCACCCCTCCACTTT.

The gene calls are TRBV6-5 and TRBJ1-2, with 8 bases aligning to TRBD1. V shed 2 bases, J shed 6 bases, and the junction held 2 bases outside the gene matches. CDR1 is MNHEY and CDR2 is SVGAGI in the germline V gene. This CDR3 region has 13 residues. The CDR3 bases are TGTGCCAGCAGTTACCTGACAGGGGATGGCTACACCTTC. Protein sequence: CASSYLTGDGYTF.

The rearrangement links TRBV21-1 to TRBJ1-2. TRBV21-1 is termed a pseudogene. The CDR3 loop spans 9 amino acids. The DNA for the CDR3 is TGTGCCAGCAGCGCTAGGGGACCATTC. Its translation is CASSARGPF.

V usage is TRBV10-3 and J usage is TRBJ1-1; no definite D call. The CDR3 contains 15 residues. Germline CDR1 ENHRY, CDR2 SYGVKD. The V end was cut by 5 bases, the J end by 0 bases, with 13 bases between. The CDR3 protein is CAISSRGDMNTEAFF. Written as DNA, the CDR3 is TGTGCCATCAGTTCTCGGGGAGACATGAACACTGAAGCTTTCTTT.

The chain is built from TRBV25-1 and TRBJ2-5, with a weak D call TRBD2 (6 bases). The CDR3 runs to 12 residues. V lost 1 base and J lost 7, with 7 bases in between. From germline, CDR1 is MGHDK and CDR2 SYGVNS. The CDR3 DNA follows: TGTGCCAGCAGTGAATTGGGAGGGACCCAGTACTTC. Amino acids: CASSELGGTQYF.

This rearrangement joins TRBV12-5 to TRBJ1-2, with D uncertain. CDR1 is LGHNT and CDR2 is FRNRAP in the germline V gene. CDR3 length equals 14 residues. V dropped 0 bases and J dropped 5 bases, with 10 bases sitting between them. The CDR3 DNA follows: TGTGCTAGTGGTTTGGTAACTGGCAAGTATGGCTACACCTTC. The encoded protein is CASGLVTGKYGYTF.

J is TRBJ2-3 and V is TRBV2; 7 bases are shared with TRBD2. This CDR3 has 13 residues. V was pared by 6 bases and J by 1 base, with 1 base of the junction left unmatched. Germline V lookup: CDR1 SNHLY, CDR2 FYNNEI. CDR3 in amino acids: CASRTSRTDTQYF. The CDR3 coding sequence is TGTGCCAGCAGGACTAGCCGCACAGATACGCAGTATTTT.

This clone appeared a few times. This chain joins TRBV7-9 and TRBJ1-2; 10 bases line up with TRBD1. Per the germline V gene, CDR1 is SEHNR and CDR2 is FQNEAQ (reference sequence). V lost 4 bases and J lost 8; bases outside the gene matches: 7. CDR3 length equals 14 residues. The CDR3 sequence: CASSYGQGGLGYTF. The CDR3 nucleotides are TGTGCCAGCAGCTACGGACAGGGGGGCTTAGGCTACACCTTC.

The chain uses TRBV18 and TRBJ2-5; 12 bases align to TRBD2. The CDR3 runs to 16 residues. Per germline, CDR1 KGHSH and CDR2 LQKENI. J gave up 4 bases and V 3 bases, and 6 bases lay outside the gene matches. The DNA of the CDR3 is TGTGCCAGCTCACCTGGACTAGCGGGGCGTGGAGAGACCCAGTACTTC. As protein: CASSPGLAGRGETQYF. Combining the CDR3 with reference TRBV18 and TRBJ2-5 gives the whole variable domain NAGVMQNPRHLVRRRGQEARLRCSPMKGHSHVYWYRQLPEEGLKFMVYLQKENIIDESGMPKERFSAEFPKEGPSILRIQQVVRGDSAAYFCASSPGLAGRGETQYFGPGTRLLVL.

A word on this clone: The same CDR3 arises from other DNA sequences in this sample as well. The V gene is TRBV18, the J gene TRBJ1-6; D unclear. Germline assignment: CDR1 KGHSH and CDR2 LQKENI. The CDR3 totals 14 residues. The ends were cut back, 1 base at V and 1 base at J, with 2 bases in the middle. The CDR3 coding sequence is TGTGCCAGCTCACCACGGTCCTATAATTCACCCCTCCACTTT. It translates to CASSPRSYNSPLHF. Filled out from reference TRBV18 and TRBJ1-6, the complete variable domain reads NAGVMQNPRHLVRRRGQEARLRCSPMKGHSHVYWYRQLPEEGLKFMVYLQKENIIDESGMPKERFSAEFPKEGPSILRIQQVVRGDSAAYFCASSPRSYNSPLHFGNGTRLTVT.

The chain employs TRBV7-8 and TRBJ2-3, with D tentatively TRBD2 (6 bases). Trimming took off 3 bases at V and 1 base at J, with 17 bases between the two ends. Germline CDR1 reads SGHVS; CDR2 reads FQNEAQ. This CDR3 region has 17 residues. The CDR3 DNA reads as TGTGCCAGCAGCTTTGAGGAGACTAGTCGGGGCACAGATACGCAGTATTTT. Encoded protein: CASSFEETSRGTDTQYF. Complete variable domain (other parts from reference TRBV7-8 and TRBJ2-3): GAGVSQSPRYKVAKRGQDVALRCDPISGHVSLFWYQQALGQGPEFLTYFQNEAQLDKSGLPSDRFFAERPEGSVSTLKIQRTQQEDSAVYLCASSFEETSRGTDTQYFGPGTRLTVL.

The rearrangement joins TRBV19 to TRBJ2-5; 7 bases map to TRBD2. This CDR3 region has 16 residues. Germline V gene data show CDR1 as LNHDA and CDR2 as SQIVND (reference sequence). V was pared by 2 bases and J by 3 bases, with 9 bases of the junction left unmatched. The CDR3 reads CASSIRGGPEEETQYF. In nucleotides, the CDR3 is TGTGCCAGTAGTATAAGGGGAGGGCCCGAGGAAGAGACCCAGTACTTC.